The clone carrying this T cell receptor beta chain was recorded many times. This record comes from a study of blood T cells in healthy people across ages. The CDR3 runs 15 residues. CDR1 and CDR2 from the germline V gene are MDHEN and SYDVKM. V lost 6 bases and J lost 1; bases outside the gene matches: 5. Sample-barcoded 5' priming and a J-beta primer mix drove a second PCR of about 6 to 12 cycles. Every cDNA molecule bore a tag from a template-switch adaptor containing 12 random nucleotides. TCRdb re-derived calls from the 5' RACE reads in MiXCR, one entry per CDR3 protein. The sample records about 680,000 distinct CDR3 sequences, roughly 50% being singletons. The draw of peripheral blood yielded ten milliliters from each donor. Samples each had at least 5.5 micrograms of total RNA extracted.

The clonotype comes from a woman aged 55-70 years in good health. Input material: blood. This rearrangement joins TRBV28 to TRBJ2-7; 11 nucleotides align to TRBD1. The CDR3 here is CASRRDRGFSYEQYF. The CDR3 DNA reads as TGTGCCAGCAGGAGGGACAGGGGGTTTTCCTACGAGCAGTACTTC.